This TCR beta chain was retrieved from a study of T cell responses to AZD1222 COVID-19 vaccine. The assay was immunoSEQ multiplex PCR, and TCRdb's table has in-frame clones only and misses some. This table has 120,000 or so clones, around 90% appearing once. Germline-derived CDR1 and CDR2 are MRHNA and SNTAGT. The CDR3 length is 14 residues. Trimming stripped 4 bases from V and 3 bases from J, with 12 bases between. The chain employs TRBV6-4 and TRBJ1-1, with D perhaps TRBD1 (6 bases). Material: peripheral blood, obtained on day 0 of AZD1222 vaccination. This sequence was found in an adult in good health. CDR3 sequence: CASSVQGVDTEAFF. In DNA, the CDR3 is TGTGCCAGCAGTGTACAGGGTGTGGACACTGAAGCTTTCTTT.